Included here is one TCR beta chain sequence, with context. Its antigen remains unknown. The data belong to a study of cytomegalovirus exposure and HLA in healthy donors. In the study overall: There were about 86 million unique TCRs (from HLA-typed donors) in an early data release.

Researchers ran the PCR with 60 Vbeta and 13 Jbeta primers. Libraries were prepared by immunoSEQ multiplex PCR; TCRdb keeps only in-frame clonotypes and omits some of them. Of about 180,000 clones listed, around 77% were seen once; the top ten hold under 2.5%. Study-wide points: In a later analysis, at a false discovery rate of 0.05, over 15,000 TCR beta sequences matched HLA alleles. Fewer N-insertions (relative to the approximately 670-donor mean) were reportedly seen in an Asian-associated ancestry cluster in a later analysis. It was only CMV serostatus that was available as immune exposure information.

The CDR3 sequence is 14 residues long. The V and J ends lost 0 bases and 8 bases, in that order; junction bases with no gene match: 7. Germline CDR1 and CDR2: SGHRS and YFSETQ. This TCR was recovered from a man in his 60s in good health and CMV-seronegative. The rearrangement uses TRBV5-1 and TRBJ1-1; 7 bases fit TRBD1. The material sequenced was PBMCs. The chain's CDR3 is CASSLETGVWEAFF. The CDR3 coding sequence is TGCGCCAGCAGCTTGGAAACAGGGGTTTGGGAAGCTTTCTTT.